One sample yielded the 3 T cell receptor beta chains listed below, sequenced in a study of T cells in Graves' hyperthyroidism and ophthalmopathy. Amplification of TCR beta CDR3 regions used RNA as the template. A set of HTBI primers served as the primers for a first-round RT-PCR of the TCR CDR3. One entry per CDR3 protein, called by TCRdb with MiXCR from the multiplex PCR reads. The sample holds roughly 700,000 distinct CDR3 sequences, roughly 17% seen once. Sequencing was done on a sample of blood. These receptors were collected from a middle-aged man with Graves' hyperthyroidism.

The sample holds many counts of this clonotype. The chain uses TRBV28 and TRBJ2-5, with 13 bases aligning to TRBD2. The CDR3 is 16 residues long. Germline V gives CDR1 MDHEN, CDR2 SYDVKM. V was clipped by 6 bases and J by 4 bases; unmatched bases: 8. CDR3 bases: TGTGCCAGCAGCGAAGGGACTAGCGGGATTGTAGAGACCCAGTACTTC. This sequence encodes CASSEGTSGIVETQYF.

This clonotype has a count of ten or more. The V call is TRBV24-1, the J call TRBJ1-2; D unresolved. V lost 4 bases and J lost 6, with 5 bases in between. CDR3 length equals 11 residues. Germline V gene lookup returns CDR1 KGHDR and CDR2 SFDVKD. CDR3 sequence: CATSESNGYTF. DNA for the CDR3: TGTGCCACCAGTGAGAGTAATGGCTACACCTTC.

This clonotype has more than one count but fewer than ten. The chain carries TRBV19 and TRBJ1-2; 9 nucleotides line up with TRBD1. The CDR3 sequence is 17 residues long. The V segment lost 5 bases and the J segment 4 bases; nucleotides outside the gene matches: 14. Germline V gene data show CDR1 as LNHDA and CDR2 as SQIVND (reference sequence). CDR3 DNA sequence: TGTGCCAGTAGTCCTACCGGGACAGGGTTTCCGATCTATGGCTACACCTTC. Encoded protein: CASSPTGTGFPIYGYTF. Combining the CDR3 with reference TRBV19 and TRBJ1-2 gives the whole variable domain DGGITQSPKYLFRKEGQNVTLSCEQNLNHDAMYWYRQDPGQGLRLIYYSQIVNDFQKGDIAEGYSVSREKKESFPLTVTSAQKNPTAFYLCASSPTGTGFPIYGYTFGSGTRLTVV.